The clone carrying this TCR beta chain has a handful of counts. Germline V lookup: CDR1 MGHRA, CDR2 YSYEKL. The V segment lost 1 base and the J segment 4 bases; nucleotides outside the gene matches: 6. The CDR3 is 15 amino acids. Method: immunoSEQ multiplex PCR; TCRdb's copy keeps in-frame clones and lacks some. Seen here are thousands of clones, approximately 85% observed once, and the top ten hold more than 2.5%. The data stem from a study of tumor T cells in aggressive B-cell lymphoma. Sequencing input: tumor tissue. The clonotype originates from an adult with diffuse large B cell lymphoma. V usage is TRBV4-1 and J usage is TRBJ2-7; TRBD2 agrees at 8 bases. The CDR3 is CASSQGGLAQYEQYF. In DNA form, the CDR3 reads TGCGCCAGCAGCCAAGGAGGACTAGCTCAGTACGAGCAGTACTTC.